Given below is one T cell receptor beta chain in context. The data derive from a study of Ad26.COV2.S vaccination and SARS-CoV-2 variants. Measured with immunoSEQ multiplex PCR; TCRdb has only the in-frame clones, and not every one. The sample holds about 410,000 clones, roughly 90% seen once. The treatment was: some 19 received Ad26.COV2.S at low or high dose, single or two shots; several received placebo; per-sample allocation not given. Samples came from day 63 after the first vaccine or placebo injection. Vaccination used an Ad26 vector expressing Wuhan-strain SARS-CoV-2 spike. This CDR3 is 14 amino acids long. Germline CDR1 and CDR2: SQVTM and ANQGSEA. V lost 1 base and J lost 0, with 6 bases in between.

The clonotype was recovered from a person between 18 and 59 years old who received the Ad26.COV2.S COVID-19 vaccine or a placebo. The sample here was peripheral blood, taken in a trial of Ad26.COV2.S vaccine versus placebo. The chain carries TRBV29-1 and TRBJ2-2, with D uncertain. The CDR3 sequence is CSVEGSPNTGELFF. CDR3 DNA: TGCAGCGTTGAAGGGAGTCCGAACACCGGGGAGCTGTTTTTT.